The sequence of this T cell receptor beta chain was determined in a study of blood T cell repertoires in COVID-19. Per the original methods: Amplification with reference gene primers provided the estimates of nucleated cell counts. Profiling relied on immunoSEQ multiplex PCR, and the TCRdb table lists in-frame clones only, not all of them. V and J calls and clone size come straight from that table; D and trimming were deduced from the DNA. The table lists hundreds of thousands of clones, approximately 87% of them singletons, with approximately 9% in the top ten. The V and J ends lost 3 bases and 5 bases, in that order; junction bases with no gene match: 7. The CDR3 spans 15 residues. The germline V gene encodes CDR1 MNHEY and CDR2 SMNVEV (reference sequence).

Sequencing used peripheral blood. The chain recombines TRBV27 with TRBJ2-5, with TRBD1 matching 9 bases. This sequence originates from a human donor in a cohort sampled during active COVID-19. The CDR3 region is CASSLIQGARETQYF. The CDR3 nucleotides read TGTGCCAGCAGTTTGATACAGGGGGCACGGGAGACCCAGTACTTC.